The next 8 T cell receptor beta chains were all read from a single sample in a study of CD39 and CD103 CD8 tumor-infiltrating T cells. TCRdb's copy holds only in-frame clones and misses some; the assay was immunoSEQ multiplex PCR. The sample carries roughly 3,000 clones, about four fifths recorded once. Sequences were obtained from CD39- CD103- CD8+ T cells sorted from the tumor. Indicated subset: CD103-CD39- double-negative CD45RA- CD8 T cells. The receptors here all came from a human donor with head and neck squamous cell carcinoma.

The chain joins TRBV11-2 to TRBJ2-5; 10 nucleotides line up with TRBD2. The trim removed 2 bases at V and 5 bases at J, leaving 5 bases unmatched. CDR3 size: 15 residues. From germline, CDR1 is SGHAT and CDR2 FQNNGV. The CDR3 loop is CASSLSAGGRETQYF. In DNA, the CDR3 is TGTGCCAGCAGCTTATCAGCGGGGGGGCGGGAGACCCAGTACTTC.

The CDR3 sequence is CASSGRQVTGTEAFF. The CDR3 DNA reads TGTGCCAGTAGTGGACGACAGGTGACGGGCACTGAAGCTTTCTTT. The gene calls are TRBV19 and TRBJ1-1; D perhaps matches TRBD1 (6 bases). This CDR3 has 15 residues. Germline V gene sequence: CDR1 LNHDA, CDR2 SQIVND (reference sequence). Trimming shortened V by 5 bases and J by 4 bases, and 17 bases separated the two germline ends.

V usage is TRBV4-1 and J usage is TRBJ2-7; D is possibly TRBD2 (6 bases). Germline V gene sequence: CDR1 MGHRA, CDR2 YSYEKL. The V gene lost 4 bases and the J gene lost 6 bases, with 10 bases spanning the gap. The CDR3 extends over 12 amino acids. CDR3 DNA sequence: TGCGCCAGCAGCCCTGGGGGGACCGAGCAGTACTTC. This translates into CASSPGGTEQYF.

The V gene is TRBV27, the J gene TRBJ1-5, with TRBD1 as a possible D gene (6 bases). The CDR3 spans 16 residues. Trimming stripped 3 bases from V and 3 bases from J, with 15 bases between. In germline, CDR1 is MNHEY, CDR2 SMNVEV (reference sequence). The CDR3 protein is CASSLDGRQVNQPQHF. The CDR3 bases are TGTGCCAGCAGTTTGGATGGGAGACAGGTCAATCAGCCCCAGCATTTT.

In its sample, this clone was seen once. This chain uses TRBV15 with TRBJ2-7; D ambiguous. V was pared by 0 bases and J by 6 bases, with 9 bases between. Germline CDR1 and CDR2: LNHNV and YYDKDF (reference sequence). The CDR3 has 13 residues. CDR3 sequence reads: CATSRDLASEQYF. The DNA for the CDR3 is TGTGCCACCAGCAGAGATCTCGCGAGCGAGCAGTACTTC.

Regarding this clone: The junction shows a germline mismatch at one end, possibly a read error. The V and J genes are TRBV19 and TRBJ2-2, with D maybe TRBD2 (5 bases). The germline V gene has CDR1 LNHDA and CDR2 SQIVND (reference sequence). This CDR3 is built from 11 residues. The DNA of the CDR3 is TGTGCTACTCGGAGGCACCGGGGAGCTGTTTTT. The encoded protein is CATRRHRGAVF.

The chain links TRBV21-1 to TRBJ1-2; the table's D gene call, TRBD1, was not cross checked with the DNA. TRBV21-1 is assigned pseudogene status. The CDR3 is 15 residues long. The CDR3 loop is CASSSGQGLSYGYTF. CDR3 DNA sequence: TGTGCCAGCAGTTCTGGGCAGGGGCTTAGCTATGGCTACACCTTC.

The chain has TRBV11-2 and TRBJ2-2, with D tentatively TRBD2 (5 bases). The CDR3 sequence is 17 residues long. Germline loops: CDR1 SGHAT, CDR2 FQNNGV. V dropped 0 bases and J dropped 0 bases, with 11 bases sitting between them. CDR3 in amino acids: CASSLDGSSANTGELFF. The CDR3 DNA follows: TGTGCCAGCAGCTTAGATGGGAGTTCCGCGAACACCGGGGAGCTGTTTTTT.